Below, one T cell receptor beta chain is given with its context. The specificity of this receptor is unknown. Base qualities were left out, and no much larger clone turns up one base away. The CDR3 runs 15 residues from the cysteine to the phenylalanine. The kept DNA is CDR3 alone, 45 bases in frame from the first base. Germline trimming: 3 bases from V, 0 bases from J; junction bases outside gene matches: 2. The germline V gene sets CDR1 to SGHRS and CDR2 to YFSETQ. This record belongs to a study of blood T cells in healthy people across ages (dated by TCRdb to 2013 to 2016). With regard to the full study: In model experiments, roughly one uniquely barcoded TCR beta cDNA molecule per two T cells was captured by template switching. Using the same blood draw, the study looked at two additional independent replicas of 1 million unique cDNA reads for two donors, one aged 18 to 30 and the other aged 80 or older. Donors were grouped into four age groups: young (average 16 years), middle-aged (around 39), aged (around 56) and long-lived (around 82). Donors of different ages were randomly distributed across sequencing lanes to avoid experimental bias. Using deep sequencing normalized with unique cDNA molecular identifiers, the study measured how TCR beta repertoire diversity changes with age. General findings and caveats noted by the study authors: Total diversity estimates from one million sequenced T cells were considered lower bounds and underestimates. The percentage of naive T cells measured by flow cytometry correlated strongly with observed TCR beta diversity. The long-lived group showed more naive CD4+ T cells, fewer expanded clones and increased TCR diversity than the aged group, suggesting age selection. Since profiling was done on bulk unsorted PBMCs, naive and antigen-experienced compartments could not be conclusively compared. Because the CMV infection status of the donors was unknown, age-related changes in expanded clonotypes may potentially have been confounded. As age increased, observed TCR beta diversity per million T cells dropped in a roughly linear way, and a significant reduction was already evident by age 40.

The 35 to 40 donors, aged 6 to 90 years, were systemically healthy Caucasian individuals from Russia. Roughly 9 milliliters of peripheral blood were drawn from each donor into EDTA-treated Vacutainer tubes. Ficoll-Paque density-gradient centrifugation was used to isolate PBMCs, with at least 7 million per sample. Total RNA was extracted from PBMCs with Trizol reagent, with at least 6 micrograms obtained per sample. For every donor, an aliquot of PBMCs went through flow cytometry to measure the percentages of naive CD45RAhigh/CD27high T cells. The library was made by 5' RACE. TCRdb lists the instrument as Illumina HiSeq 2500. A second PCR of roughly 6 to 11 cycles was run with a J-beta primer mix and a sample-barcoded 5' primer. A unique molecular identifier was introduced onto each TCR beta cDNA molecule by a template-switch 5' adaptor carrying 12 random nucleotides. Each sample yielded at least 2.5 million CDR3-containing paired-end reads. The Mint cDNA synthesis kit, primed by a TRBC-specific oligonucleotide, was used to synthesize first-strand cDNA from all RNA. All cDNA was treated with uracil-DNA glycosylase and then went through a first 18-cycle PCR with the universal primers M1SS and BC2_uni_R. Regarding the original processing steps: For normalization, 1 million high-quality reads were randomly selected from each sample, with every read carrying a distinct molecular identifier. Reads with shared molecular identifiers were discarded instead of being binned into consensus sequences. CDR3 identification, clonotype clustering and error correction used MiTCR with a Q25 quality threshold and the strictest error-elimination algorithm. A nonparametric unseen species model using Euler transformation provided a lower-bound estimate of total TCR beta diversity. Starting from the raw public reads, TCRdb applied fastp trimming at Q25, assembled clones with MiXCR and retained in-frame beta chains. When rows share a CDR3 protein, they turn into one entry using the most common DNA and genes. These V and J calls derive from TCRdb rather than the authors' analysis. The sample table shows about 640,000 distinct CDR3 sequences, and roughly 58% are seen once. The ten largest clones take up around 37% of the sample.

Sequencing was carried out using blood. This clonotype was sampled from a man aged 60-69 years in good health. The V gene is TRBV5-1 and the J gene is TRBJ1-4, and TRBD1 aligns with 7 junction nucleotides. The nucleotides are TGCGCCAGCAGCTCAACAGGGGCAACTAATGAAAAACTGTTTTTT. Translated, this gives CASSSTGATNEKLFF.